These 6 T cell receptor beta chains came from one sample sequenced in a study of molecular identifiers for immune sequencing clone quantification. TCRdb analysed the PCR reads with MiXCR anew, one entry per CDR3 protein. This sample has about half a million distinct CDR3 sequences, with 25% found just once. The sample taken for sequencing was naive CD8+ T cells from blood, with Jurkat cell RNA spiked in. Stated subset: FACS-sorted CD8+CD4-CCR7+CD45RA+ naive T cells. These receptors originate from a human donor in good health. Some libraries in this study had Jurkat cell RNA spiked in.

This clonotype was counted ten times or more. The chain recombines TRBV11-2 with TRBJ2-3; D gene uncertain. This CDR3 spans 15 amino acids. V lost 7 bases and J lost 0, with 14 bases in between. The germline CDR1 and CDR2 sequences are SGHAT and FQNNGV. CDR3 sequence: CASKLDGSSTDTQYF. DNA for the CDR3: TGTGCCAGCAAACTGGACGGTTCTAGCACAGATACGCAGTATTTT.

This chain joins TRBV4-1 and TRBJ1-6; D call uncertain. This CDR3 comprises 20 residues. V shed 1 base and J shed 2 bases, with 21 bases lying between them. Germline V lookup: CDR1 MGHRA, CDR2 YSYEKL. The CDR3 loop reads CASSQGSLVEYSPYNSPLHF. DNA of the CDR3: TGCGCCAGCAGCCAAGGATCCCTAGTAGAATATAGCCCCTATAATTCACCCCTCCACTTT.

There are a few counts of this clonotype. The chain recombines TRBV20-1 with TRBJ2-1; TRBD2 aligns across 9 bases. The CDR3 is 17 amino acids. The junction had 7 bases not matched to a gene; V was cut back by 1 base and J by 0 bases. In germline, CDR1 is DFQATT, CDR2 SNEGSKA (reference sequence). The chain's CDR3 is CSARGIGSGGSYNEQFF. DNA of the CDR3: TGCAGTGCTAGAGGGATAGGTAGCGGGGGCTCCTACAATGAGCAGTTCTTC.

Only a few counts were recorded for this clonotype. The V gene is TRBV24-1, the J gene TRBJ2-1; D uncertain. Per germline, CDR1 KGHDR and CDR2 SFDVKD. The CDR3 runs 13 residues. Trimming took off 5 bases at V and 10 bases at J, with 14 bases between the two ends. The CDR3 DNA is TGTGCCACCAGTGTCATGGGATCCACAGAGCAGTTCTTC. It codes for CATSVMGSTEQFF.

The V call is TRBV6-5, the J call TRBJ2-1; 11 nucleotides align to TRBD2. Losses at the gene ends were 0 bases for V and 7 bases for J; bases not matched to a gene: 8. Germline CDR1 MNHEY, CDR2 SVGAGI. CDR3 size: 17 residues. CDR3 nucleotide sequence: TGTGCCAGCAGTTACTCGAGTAGCGGGGGGGCAATGAATGAGCAGTTCTTC. It codes for CASSYSSSGGAMNEQFF.

This clonotype has only a few counts. The rearrangement joins TRBV25-1 to TRBJ2-7; D remains ambiguous. Looked up from germline, CDR1 is MGHDK and CDR2 is SYGVNS. CDR3 length equals 13 residues. With 3 bases removed from V and 4 bases from J, the gap between germline ends came to 10 bases. The CDR3 reads CASSELGRYEQYF. In DNA form, the CDR3 reads TGTGCCAGCAGTGAGCTTGGCCGGTACGAGCAGTACTTC.